This T cell receptor (beta chain) came from a study of blood T cell repertoires in COVID-19. CDR1 and CDR2 (germline): SGDLS, YYNGEE. This CDR3 comprises 15 residues. V was shortened by 3 bases and J by 4 bases, with 13 bases between the two germline ends. Original handling: For nucleated cells, counts were estimated from reference gene primer amplification. Measured with immunoSEQ multiplex PCR; TCRdb has only the in-frame clones, and not every one. Clone size and the V and J calls come from that table; the DNA yielded D and trimming. Here the sample spans about 240,000 clones, roughly 87% being singletons.

This receptor was identified in a man aged 55 to 70 who had recovered from COVID-19. The chain employs TRBV9 and TRBJ2-2; perhaps TRBD1 as D (6 bases). Sequenced material: peripheral blood. Here the CDR3 reads CASSEYRVRTGELFF. DNA for the CDR3: TGTGCCAGCAGCGAATACAGGGTTCGCACCGGGGAGCTGTTTTTT.